A single sample gave rise to the 11 T cell receptor beta chains below, sequenced in a study of Graves' ophthalmopathy and Graves' hyperthyroidism. The sequenced template was RNA, covering the TCR beta CDR3 region. HTBI primers were used in a first-round RT-PCR, which preceded a second-round multiplex PCR. Via MiXCR, TCRdb re-called the multiplex PCR reads, giving one row per CDR3 protein. Among hundreds of thousands of distinct CDR3 sequences, approximately 42% were seen once, and the ten largest hold more than 45%. The sequencing input was peripheral blood. The receptors here all came from an adult man with Graves' ophthalmopathy.

This clonotype came up once. The rearrangement links TRBV9 to TRBJ2-5, with 8 bases matching TRBD2. J was trimmed by 1 base and V by 4 bases; bases with no gene match: 3. This CDR3 is 14 amino acids long. Germline-derived CDR1 and CDR2 are SGDLS and YYNGEE. CDR3 DNA: TGTGCCAGCAGCCAGACTAGCGTCCAAGAGACCCAGTACTTC. Its protein is CASSQTSVQETQYF. The whole variable domain, filled in from reference TRBV9 and TRBJ2-5, reads DSGVTQTPKHLITATGQRVTLRCSPRSGDLSVYWYQQSLDQGLQFLIQYYNGEERAKGNILERFSAQQFPDLHSELNLSSLELGDSALYFCASSQTSVQETQYFGPGTRLLVL.

The chain joins TRBV5-4 to TRBJ1-1; D gene ambiguous. Trimming took off 4 bases at V and 4 bases at J, with 14 bases between the two ends. The length of the CDR3 is 14 residues. Germline CDR1 and CDR2: SGHNT and YYREEE (reference sequence). The CDR3 region is CASSPPSQTTEAFF. The CDR3 bases are TGTGCCAGCAGCCCCCCGTCCCAGACCACTGAAGCTTTCTTT.

The chain joins TRBV7-3 to TRBJ1-4, with unresolved D. The CDR3 runs 12 residues. In germline, CDR1 is SGHTA, CDR2 FQGTGA. The V gene lost 5 bases and the J gene lost 8 bases, with 9 bases spanning the gap. The CDR3 here is CASSPSEEKLFF. The CDR3 coding sequence is TGTGCCAGCAGCCCTTCGGAGGAAAAACTGTTTTTT.

The chain recombines TRBV7-6 with TRBJ2-7; 8 nucleotides line up with TRBD2. Germline V gives CDR1 SGHVS, CDR2 FNYEAQ. The CDR3 is made up of 15 amino acids. V gave up 2 bases and J gave up 1 base; unmatched junction bases: 4. This CDR3 is CASSLPGLGSYEQYF. The CDR3 coding sequence is TGTGCCAGCAGCTTACCGGGACTAGGATCCTACGAGCAGTACTTC. The whole variable domain, filled in from reference TRBV7-6 and TRBJ2-7, reads GAGVSQSPRYKVTKRGQDVALRCDPISGHVSLYWYRQALGQGPEFLTYFNYEAQQDKSGLPNDRFSAERPEGSISTLTIQRTEQRDSAMYRCASSLPGLGSYEQYFGPGTRLTVT.

The gene calls are TRBV29-1 and TRBJ2-6; 7 nucleotides match TRBD1. With 5 bases clipped from V and 1 base from J, the junction kept 5 bases outside the gene matches. Germline CDR1 is SQVTM and CDR2 is ANQGSEA. The CDR3 spans 15 residues. CDR3 sequence reads: CSVSLQGSGANVLTF. CDR3 sequence (DNA): TGCAGCGTTTCTTTACAGGGGTCTGGGGCCAACGTCCTGACTTTC.

J is TRBJ1-1 and V is TRBV20-1; possibly TRBD1 for D (5 bases). The V end lost 5 bases, the J end lost 6 bases, and 13 bases lay between the germline ends. This CDR3 comprises 12 residues. Germline CDR1 and CDR2: DFQATT and SNEGSKA (reference sequence). CDR3 sequence (DNA): TGCAGTGCTCCGAGCGGGGGGGCTGAAGCTTTCTTT. Translation: CSAPSGGAEAFF.

The gene calls are TRBV7-9 and TRBJ2-7; weak D call: TRBD1 (6 bases). In germline, CDR1 is SEHNR, CDR2 FQNEAQ (reference sequence). V was trimmed by 5 bases and J by 2 bases, leaving 10 bases between them. This CDR3 spans 13 amino acids. CDR3 residues: CASSPRGTYEQYF. The DNA of the CDR3 is TGTGCCAGCAGCCCCAGGGGCACCTACGAGCAGTACTTC. Complete variable domain (other parts from reference TRBV7-9 and TRBJ2-7): DTGVSQNPRHKITKRGQNVTFRCDPISEHNRLYWYRQTLGQGPEFLTYFQNEAQLEKSRLLSDRFSAERPKGSFSTLEIQRTEQGDSAMYLCASSPRGTYEQYFGPGTRLTVT.

The V call is TRBV6-5, the J call TRBJ1-1; D might be TRBD1 (5 bases). This CDR3 has 12 residues. V lost 7 bases, J lost 5 bases, and 11 bases lay in between. Germline V gene data show CDR1 as MNHEY and CDR2 as SVGAGI. This CDR3 reads CASTKWGTEAFF. The DNA of the CDR3 is TGTGCCAGCACCAAGTGGGGGACTGAAGCTTTCTTT.

J is TRBJ2-7 and V is TRBV7-3; D tentatively fits TRBD1 or TRBD2 (5 bases each). CDR3 length: 16 amino acids. The V end was cut by 0 bases, the J end by 5 bases, with 17 bases between. From germline, CDR1 is SGHTA and CDR2 FQGTGA. CDR3 protein: CASSLTMGVPLDEQYF. CDR3 nucleotide sequence: TGTGCCAGCAGCTTAACGATGGGGGTGCCCCTCGACGAGCAGTACTTC.

The chain combines TRBV10-3 with TRBJ1-1; possible D gene TRBD1, 5 bases. Germline V lookup: CDR1 ENHRY, CDR2 SYGVKD. This CDR3 has 16 residues. Trimming shortened V by 2 bases and J by 0 bases, and 13 bases separated the two germline ends. CDR3 nucleotides: TGTGCCATCAGTGAGCCTAGGGGCACAGTGAACACTGAAGCTTTCTTT. Translated, it gives CAISEPRGTVNTEAFF.

V gene TRBV7-9 combines with J gene TRBJ1-1; no reliable D call. This CDR3 is built from 12 residues. The ends were cut back, 5 bases at V and 6 bases at J, with 10 bases in the middle. Germline-derived CDR1 and CDR2 are SEHNR and FQNEAQ (reference sequence). In nucleotides, the CDR3 is TGTGCCAGCAGCCAAAGGTGGGCTGAAGCTTTCTTT. Its protein product is CASSQRWAEAFF. Full variable domain (outside the CDR3, taken from reference TRBV7-9 and TRBJ1-1): DTGVSQNPRHKITKRGQNVTFRCDPISEHNRLYWYRQTLGQGPEFLTYFQNEAQLEKSRLLSDRFSAERPKGSFSTLEIQRTEQGDSAMYLCASSQRWAEAFFGQGTRLTVV.